This passage covers 18 T cell receptor beta chains from one sample sequenced in a study of shared clonotypes between healthy human individuals. Sequencing used immunoSEQ multiplex PCR; TCRdb keeps in-frame clones, though not all of them. Of a few million clones listed, approximately 90% are singletons. The source material was naive CD4+ T cells from PBMCs. Indicated subset: CD45RA+ positively selected. These receptors were taken from a man between 18 and 29 years old in good health. Some clones in this sample may be carry-over from other donors' samples.

This chain connects TRBV4-2 to TRBJ2-1; D is tentatively TRBD1 or TRBD2 (5 bases each). This CDR3 comprises 15 residues. The V end lost 0 bases, the J end lost 4 bases, and 10 bases lay between the germline ends. Germline CDR1 and CDR2: LGHNA and YNFKEQ. CDR3 loop: CASSQEPGTYNEQFF. Here the CDR3 DNA reads TGTGCCAGCAGCCAAGAACCTGGGACGTACAATGAGCAGTTCTTC.

With regard to this clone: Additional DNA sequences in this sample encode the identical CDR3. The J gene is TRBJ2-5, the V gene TRBV7-2; 9 nucleotides match TRBD2. J gave up 4 bases and V 3 bases, and 3 bases lay outside the gene matches. This CDR3 spans 14 amino acids. From germline, CDR1 is SGHTA and CDR2 FQGNSA. The CDR3 here is CASSLAGGRETQYF. CDR3 DNA sequence: TGTGCCAGCAGCTTGGCGGGAGGGAGAGAGACCCAGTACTTC.

The rearrangement uses TRBV10-3 and TRBJ2-2; 8 bases match TRBD2. V was clipped by 3 bases and J by 1 base; unmatched bases: 4. The V gene's germline CDR1 is ENHRY and CDR2 SYGVKD. This CDR3 spans 16 amino acids. CDR3 coding DNA: TGTGCCATCAGTGACGTCAGCGGGAGGAACACCGGGGAGCTGTTTTTT. This sequence encodes CAISDVSGRNTGELFF.

The chain links TRBV7-2 to TRBJ2-1; D unresolved. Trimming took off 2 bases at V and 8 bases at J, with 16 bases between the two ends. CDR3 length equals 15 residues. CDR1 and CDR2 (germline): SGHTA, FQGNSA. In DNA form, the CDR3 reads TGTGCCAGCAGCTTAAGATTGTATATTCCCGATGAGCAGTTCTTC. It specifies CASSLRLYIPDEQFF.

Details on this clone: A single base separates this from a much larger clone, so it may be a read error. Other DNA sequences in the sample encode the same CDR3. The V call is TRBV5-4, the J call TRBJ2-5; no clear D. V was cut by 0 bases and J by 2 bases, with 5 bases left in between. The CDR3 sequence is 13 residues long. Germline CDR1 is SGHNT and CDR2 is YYREEE (reference sequence). The CDR3 DNA reads TGTGCCAGCAGCTTGGACAGACAAGAGACCCAGTACTTC. Translation gives CASSLDRQETQYF.

The chain is built from TRBV5-4 and TRBJ2-7; 7 nucleotides match TRBD2. V gave up 0 bases and J gave up 4 bases; unmatched junction bases: 7. This CDR3 comprises 15 residues. Germline V gene data show CDR1 as SGHNT and CDR2 as YYREEE (reference sequence). This chain's CDR3 is CASSLGGRAGYEQYF. CDR3 coding DNA: TGTGCCAGCAGCTTGGGGGGGAGGGCCGGGTACGAGCAGTACTTC.

This clone was detected only once. The chain couples TRBV25-1 to TRBJ2-2, with D perhaps being TRBD1 or TRBD2 (6 bases each). Trimming pared 7 bases from V and 0 bases from J, leaving 18 bases between. The V gene's germline CDR1 is MGHDK and CDR2 SYGVNS. The CDR3 is 17 amino acids. CDR3 nucleotide sequence: TGTGCCAGCAAGTTGAGGGGGGACCTCGCGAACACCGGGGAGCTGTTTTTT. It yields the protein CASKLRGDLANTGELFF.

The chain combines TRBV7-8 with TRBJ1-1; maybe TRBD1 (6 bases). The CDR3 has 14 residues. Per the germline V gene, CDR1 is SGHVS and CDR2 is FQNEAQ. V was cut by 5 bases and J by 1 base, with 11 bases left in between. CDR3 region: CASSLRTANTEAFF. The CDR3 DNA reads as TGTGCCAGCAGCCTCCGGACAGCGAACACTGAAGCTTTCTTT.

The chain carries TRBV21-1 and TRBJ1-1; TRBD1, the table's D call, was not compared with the DNA. TRBV21-1 is a known pseudogene. The CDR3 is made up of 18 amino acids. The CDR3 sequence is CASNPGTGRVIGRTEAFF. CDR3 coding DNA: TGTGCCAGCAACCCCGGGACAGGGAGAGTAATCGGTCGGACTGAAGCTTTCTTT.

The gene calls are TRBV5-4 and TRBJ2-1, with D possibly TRBD2 on 6 matching bases. From germline, CDR1 is SGHNT and CDR2 YYREEE (reference sequence). There are 14 residues in the CDR3. The germline V and J ends were trimmed by 5 bases and 4 bases, with 13 bases remaining between them. The CDR3 nucleotides read TGTGCCAGCAGTGCGCGGAGGGGTTACAATGAGCAGTTCTTC. This sequence encodes CASSARRGYNEQFF.

The chain uses TRBV25-1 and TRBJ1-1, with 8 bases aligning to TRBD1. The ends lost 4 bases at V and 10 bases at J; junction bases unmatched: 5. CDR1 MGHDK and CDR2 SYGVNS come from the germline V gene. The CDR3 is made up of 12 amino acids. The CDR3 sequence: CASSGGQVRAFF. The CDR3 DNA reads as TGTGCCAGCAGTGGGGGACAGGTTAGAGCTTTCTTT.

With respect to this clone: Its ends do not fully match the called genes, so a read error is possible. V usage is TRBV5-1 and J usage is TRBJ2-3; TRBD1 is a possible D gene (6 bases). Germline V gene sequence: CDR1 SGHRS, CDR2 YFSETQ. The CDR3 totals 14 residues. In DNA form, the CDR3 reads TGCGCCAGCAGTTTGGGGGCCCCGCGGGATACGCAGTATTTT. Its protein is CASSLGAPRDTQYF.

This clone has just a few counts. J is TRBJ2-7 and V is TRBV27; 7 nucleotides agree with TRBD1. Germline V gives CDR1 MNHEY, CDR2 SMNVEV (reference sequence). The J segment lost 6 bases and the V segment lost 2 bases, leaving 7 bases of the junction unmatched. The CDR3 spans 14 residues. CDR3 in DNA: TGTGCCAGCAGTTTAAGGAGACAGGGATTCGAGCAGTACTTC. Its protein is CASSLRRQGFEQYF.

The rearrangement joins TRBV2 to TRBJ2-2, with D maybe TRBD2 (5 bases). Looked up from germline, CDR1 is SNHLY and CDR2 is FYNNEI. The germline V and J ends were trimmed by 6 bases and 0 bases, with 11 bases remaining between them. CDR3 length equals 15 residues. The chain's CDR3 is CASRRERPNTGELFF. In DNA, the CDR3 is TGTGCCAGCAGGAGGGAGCGGCCGAACACCGGGGAGCTGTTTTTT.

The gene calls are TRBV30 and TRBJ1-5, with no clear D. The CDR3 sequence is 14 residues long. Per germline, CDR1 GTSNPN and CDR2 SVGIG (reference sequence). Trimming took off 5 bases at V and 3 bases at J, with 14 bases between the two ends. CDR3 loop: CAWGRESNNQPQHF. CDR3 in DNA: TGTGCCTGGGGACGGGAAAGCAACAATCAGCCCCAGCATTTT.

The V gene is TRBV30, the J gene TRBJ2-7; 8 bases are a match to TRBD2. Trimming cost V 7 bases and J 9 bases; bases outside gene matches: 8. CDR3 length: 11 amino acids. Germline lookup yields CDR1 GTSNPN and CDR2 SVGIG (reference sequence). CDR3 loop: CASGGGDGQYF. CDR3 in DNA: TGTGCCTCCGGGGGGGGCGATGGGCAGTACTTC.

Note on this clone: An end of the junction does not agree with germline; a read error may underlie this. V usage is TRBV19 and J usage is TRBJ1-2; TRBD1 is a possible D gene (5 bases). The CDR3 totals 10 residues. Per the germline V gene, CDR1 is LNHDA and CDR2 is SQIVND (reference sequence). CDR3 nucleotides: TGTGCCAGTACCGGGACCACCAAACACTTC. This sequence encodes CASTGTTKHF.

The genes are TRBV6-6 and TRBJ1-5, with D hard to call. Germline values: CDR1 MNHNY, CDR2 SVGAGI (reference sequence). The CDR3 is made up of 13 amino acids. Trimming shortened V by 5 bases and J by 0 bases, and 5 bases separated the two germline ends. CDR3 sequence: CASSPYSNQPQHF. The CDR3 DNA sequence: TGTGCCAGCAGTCCGTATAGCAATCAGCCCCAGCATTTT.